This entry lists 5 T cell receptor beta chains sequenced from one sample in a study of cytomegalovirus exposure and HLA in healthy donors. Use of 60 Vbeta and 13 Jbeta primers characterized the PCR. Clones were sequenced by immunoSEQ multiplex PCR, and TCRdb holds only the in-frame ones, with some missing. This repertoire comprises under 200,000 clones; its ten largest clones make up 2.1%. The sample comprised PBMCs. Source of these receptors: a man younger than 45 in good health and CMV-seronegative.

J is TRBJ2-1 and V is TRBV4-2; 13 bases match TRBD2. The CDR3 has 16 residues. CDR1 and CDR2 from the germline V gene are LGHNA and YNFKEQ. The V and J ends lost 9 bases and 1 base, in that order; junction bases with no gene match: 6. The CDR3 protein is CASARLAGGSYNEQFF. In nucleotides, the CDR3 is TGTGCCAGTGCTCGACTAGCGGGAGGATCCTACAATGAGCAGTTCTTC.

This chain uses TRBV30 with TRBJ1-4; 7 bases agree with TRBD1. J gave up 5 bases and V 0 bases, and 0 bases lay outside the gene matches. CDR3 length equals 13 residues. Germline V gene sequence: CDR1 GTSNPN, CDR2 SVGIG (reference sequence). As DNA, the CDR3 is TGTGCCTGGAGTGTACAGGGGAATGAAAAACTGTTTTTT. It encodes CAWSVQGNEKLFF.

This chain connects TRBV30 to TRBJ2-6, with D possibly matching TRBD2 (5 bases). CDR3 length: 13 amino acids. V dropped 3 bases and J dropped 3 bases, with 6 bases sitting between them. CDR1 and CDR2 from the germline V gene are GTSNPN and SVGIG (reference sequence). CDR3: CAWRGSGANVLTF. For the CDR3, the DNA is TGTGCCTGGAGAGGGAGTGGGGCCAACGTCCTGACTTTC.

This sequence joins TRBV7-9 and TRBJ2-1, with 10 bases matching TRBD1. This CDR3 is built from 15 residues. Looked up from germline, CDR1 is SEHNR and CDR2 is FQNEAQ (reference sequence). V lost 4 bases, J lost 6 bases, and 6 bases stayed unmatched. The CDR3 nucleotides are TGTGCCAGCAGCTCCCGGGACAGGGGTGCCAATGAGCAGTTCTTC. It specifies CASSSRDRGANEQFF.

The CDR3 sequence is CASSPTGLGYEQYF. CDR3 DNA: TGTGCCAGCAGCCCGACAGGGTTGGGTTACGAGCAGTACTTC. J is TRBJ2-7 and V is TRBV14, with 7 bases identical to TRBD1. Germline V gives CDR1 SGHDN, CDR2 FVKESK. The CDR3 runs to 14 residues. The trim removed 4 bases at V and 4 bases at J, leaving 7 bases unmatched.